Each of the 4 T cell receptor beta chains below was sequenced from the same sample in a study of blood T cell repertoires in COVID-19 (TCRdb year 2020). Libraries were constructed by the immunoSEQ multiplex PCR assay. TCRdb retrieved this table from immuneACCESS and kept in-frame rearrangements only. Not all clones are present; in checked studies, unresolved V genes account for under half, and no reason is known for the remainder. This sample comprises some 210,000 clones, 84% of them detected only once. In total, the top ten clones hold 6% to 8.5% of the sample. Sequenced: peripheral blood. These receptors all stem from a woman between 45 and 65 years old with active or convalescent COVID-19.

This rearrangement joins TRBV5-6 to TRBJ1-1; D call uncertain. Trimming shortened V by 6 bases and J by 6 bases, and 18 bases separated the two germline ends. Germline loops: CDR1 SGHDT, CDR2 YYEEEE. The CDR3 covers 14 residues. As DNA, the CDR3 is TGTGCCAGCACCTTCAGGCAGGTGGTGTCTGAAGCTTTCTTT. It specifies CASTFRQVVSEAFF.

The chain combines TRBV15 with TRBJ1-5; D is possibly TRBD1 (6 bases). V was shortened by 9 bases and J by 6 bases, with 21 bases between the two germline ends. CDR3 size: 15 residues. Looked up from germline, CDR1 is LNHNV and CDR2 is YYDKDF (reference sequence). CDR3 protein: CATDWGQGTRQPQHF. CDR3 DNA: TGTGCCACGGACTGGGGGCAGGGAACCCGTCAGCCCCAGCATTTT.

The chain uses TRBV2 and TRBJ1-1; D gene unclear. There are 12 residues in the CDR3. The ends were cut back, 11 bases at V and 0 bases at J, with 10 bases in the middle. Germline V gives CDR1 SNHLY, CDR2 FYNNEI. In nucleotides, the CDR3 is TGTGCCCTAAGCGGACTGAACACTGAAGCTTTCTTT. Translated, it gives CALSGLNTEAFF.

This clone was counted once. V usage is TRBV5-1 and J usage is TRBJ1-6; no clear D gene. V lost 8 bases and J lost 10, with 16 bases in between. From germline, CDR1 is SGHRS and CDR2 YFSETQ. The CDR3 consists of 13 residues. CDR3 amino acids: CASGEGKESPLHF. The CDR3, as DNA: TGCGCCAGTGGGGAGGGAAAGGAATCACCCCTCCACTTT.